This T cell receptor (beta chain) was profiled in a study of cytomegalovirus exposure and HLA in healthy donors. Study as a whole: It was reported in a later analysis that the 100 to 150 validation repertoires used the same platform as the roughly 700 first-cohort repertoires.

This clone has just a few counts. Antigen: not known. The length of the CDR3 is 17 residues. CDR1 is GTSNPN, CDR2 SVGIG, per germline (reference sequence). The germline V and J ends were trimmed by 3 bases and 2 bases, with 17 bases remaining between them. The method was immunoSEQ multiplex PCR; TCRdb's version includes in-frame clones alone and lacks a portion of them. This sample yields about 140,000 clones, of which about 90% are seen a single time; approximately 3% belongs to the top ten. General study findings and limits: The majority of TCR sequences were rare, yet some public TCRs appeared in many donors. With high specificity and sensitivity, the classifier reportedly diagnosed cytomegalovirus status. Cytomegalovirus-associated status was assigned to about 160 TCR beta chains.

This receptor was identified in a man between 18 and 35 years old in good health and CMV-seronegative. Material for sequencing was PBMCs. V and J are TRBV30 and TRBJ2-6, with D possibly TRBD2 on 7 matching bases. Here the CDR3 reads CAWRRGRARAGANVLTF. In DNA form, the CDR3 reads TGTGCCTGGAGAAGGGGGAGGGCTAGGGCTGGGGCCAACGTCCTGACTTTC.